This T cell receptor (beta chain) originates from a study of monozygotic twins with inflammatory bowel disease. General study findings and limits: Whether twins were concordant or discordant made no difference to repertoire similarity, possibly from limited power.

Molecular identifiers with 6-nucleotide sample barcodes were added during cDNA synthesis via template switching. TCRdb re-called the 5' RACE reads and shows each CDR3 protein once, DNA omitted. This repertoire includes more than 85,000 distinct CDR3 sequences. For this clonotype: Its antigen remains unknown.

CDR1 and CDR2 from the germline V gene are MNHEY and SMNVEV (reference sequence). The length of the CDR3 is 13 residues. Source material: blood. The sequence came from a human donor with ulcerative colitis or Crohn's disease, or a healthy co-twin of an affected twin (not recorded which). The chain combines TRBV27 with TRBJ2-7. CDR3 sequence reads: CASSLYGAYEQYF.